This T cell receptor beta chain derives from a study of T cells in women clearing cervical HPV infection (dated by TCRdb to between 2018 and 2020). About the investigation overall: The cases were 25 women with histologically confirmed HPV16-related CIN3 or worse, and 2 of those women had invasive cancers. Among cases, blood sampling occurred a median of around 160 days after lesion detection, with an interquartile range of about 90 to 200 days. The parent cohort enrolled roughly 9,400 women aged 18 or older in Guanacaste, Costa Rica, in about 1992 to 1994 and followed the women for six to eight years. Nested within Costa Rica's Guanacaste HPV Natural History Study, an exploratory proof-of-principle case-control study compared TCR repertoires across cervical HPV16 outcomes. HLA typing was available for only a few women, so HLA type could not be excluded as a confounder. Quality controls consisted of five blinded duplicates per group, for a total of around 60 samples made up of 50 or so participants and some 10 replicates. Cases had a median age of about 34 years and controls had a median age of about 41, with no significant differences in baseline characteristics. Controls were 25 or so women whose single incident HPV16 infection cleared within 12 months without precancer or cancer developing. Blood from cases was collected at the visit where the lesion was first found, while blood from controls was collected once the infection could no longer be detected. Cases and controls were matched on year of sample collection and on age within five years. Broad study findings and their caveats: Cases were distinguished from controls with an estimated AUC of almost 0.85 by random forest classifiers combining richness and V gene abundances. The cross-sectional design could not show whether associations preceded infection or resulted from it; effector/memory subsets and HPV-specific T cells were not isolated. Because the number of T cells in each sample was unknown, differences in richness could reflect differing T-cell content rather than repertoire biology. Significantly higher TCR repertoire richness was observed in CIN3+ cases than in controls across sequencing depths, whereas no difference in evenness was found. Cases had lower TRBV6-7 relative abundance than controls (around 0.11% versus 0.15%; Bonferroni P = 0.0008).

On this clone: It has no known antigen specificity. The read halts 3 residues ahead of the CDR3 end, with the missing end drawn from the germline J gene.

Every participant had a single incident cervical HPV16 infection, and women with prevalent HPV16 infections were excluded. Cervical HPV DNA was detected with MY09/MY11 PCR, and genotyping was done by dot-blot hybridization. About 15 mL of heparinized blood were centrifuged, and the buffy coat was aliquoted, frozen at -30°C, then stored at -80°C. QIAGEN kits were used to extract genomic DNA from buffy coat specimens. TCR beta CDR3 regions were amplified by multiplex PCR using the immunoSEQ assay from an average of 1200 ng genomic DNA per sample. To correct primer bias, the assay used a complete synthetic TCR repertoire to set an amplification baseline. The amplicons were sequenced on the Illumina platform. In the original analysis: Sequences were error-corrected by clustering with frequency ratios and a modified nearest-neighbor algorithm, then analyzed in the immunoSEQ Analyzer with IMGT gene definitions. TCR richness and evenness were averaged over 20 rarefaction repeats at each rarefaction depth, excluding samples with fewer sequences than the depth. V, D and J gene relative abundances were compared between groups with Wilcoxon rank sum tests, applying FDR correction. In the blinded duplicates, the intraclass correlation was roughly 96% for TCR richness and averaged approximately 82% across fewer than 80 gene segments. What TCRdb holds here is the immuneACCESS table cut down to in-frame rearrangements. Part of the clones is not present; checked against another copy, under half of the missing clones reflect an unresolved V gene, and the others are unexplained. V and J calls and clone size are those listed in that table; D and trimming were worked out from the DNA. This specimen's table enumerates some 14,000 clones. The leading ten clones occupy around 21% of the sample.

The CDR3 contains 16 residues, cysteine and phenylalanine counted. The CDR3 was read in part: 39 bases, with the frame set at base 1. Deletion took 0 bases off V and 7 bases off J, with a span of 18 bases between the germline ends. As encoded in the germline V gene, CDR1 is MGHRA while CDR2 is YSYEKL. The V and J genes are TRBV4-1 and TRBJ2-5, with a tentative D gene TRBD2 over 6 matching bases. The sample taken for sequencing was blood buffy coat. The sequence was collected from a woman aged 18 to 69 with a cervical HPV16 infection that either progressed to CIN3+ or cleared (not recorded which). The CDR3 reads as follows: CASSQDIGAGLRTQYF. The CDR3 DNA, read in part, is TGCGCCAGCAGCCAAGATATAGGGGCGGGACTCAGGACC.